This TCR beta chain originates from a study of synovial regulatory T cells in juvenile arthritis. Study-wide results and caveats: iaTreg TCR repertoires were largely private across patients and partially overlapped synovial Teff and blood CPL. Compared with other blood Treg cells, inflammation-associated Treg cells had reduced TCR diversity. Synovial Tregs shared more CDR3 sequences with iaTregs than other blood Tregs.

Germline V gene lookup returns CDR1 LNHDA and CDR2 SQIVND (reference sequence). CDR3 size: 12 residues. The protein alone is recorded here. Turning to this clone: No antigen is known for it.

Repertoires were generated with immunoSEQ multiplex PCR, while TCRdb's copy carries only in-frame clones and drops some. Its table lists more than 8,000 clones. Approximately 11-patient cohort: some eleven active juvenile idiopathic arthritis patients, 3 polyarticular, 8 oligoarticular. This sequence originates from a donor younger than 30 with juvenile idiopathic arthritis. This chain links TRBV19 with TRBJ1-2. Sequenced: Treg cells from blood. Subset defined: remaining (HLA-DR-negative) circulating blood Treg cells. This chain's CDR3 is CASRGSFGGYTF. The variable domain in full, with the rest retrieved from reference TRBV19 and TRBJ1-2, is DGGITQSPKYLFRKEGQNVTLSCEQNLNHDAMYWYRQDPGQGLRLIYYSQIVNDFQKGDIAEGYSVSREKKESFPLTVTSAQKNPTAFYLCASRGSFGGYTFGSGTRLTVV.